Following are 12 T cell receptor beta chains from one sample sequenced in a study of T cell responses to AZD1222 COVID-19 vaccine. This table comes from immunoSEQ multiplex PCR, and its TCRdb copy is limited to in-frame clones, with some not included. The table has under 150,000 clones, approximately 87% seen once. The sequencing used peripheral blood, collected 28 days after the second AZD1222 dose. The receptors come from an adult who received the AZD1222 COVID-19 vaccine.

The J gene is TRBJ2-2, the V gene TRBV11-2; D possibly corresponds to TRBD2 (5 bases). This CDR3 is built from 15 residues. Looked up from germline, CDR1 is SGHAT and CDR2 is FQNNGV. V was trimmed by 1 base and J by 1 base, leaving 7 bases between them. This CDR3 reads CASSLVAGNTGELFF. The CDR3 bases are TGTGCCAGCAGCTTAGTTGCGGGGAACACCGGGGAGCTGTTTTTT.

The CDR3 reads CASSVGESLSGNEQFF. The CDR3 DNA sequence: TGTGCCAGCAGCGTAGGTGAGTCCTTATCGGGCAATGAGCAGTTCTTC. The rearrangement joins TRBV9 to TRBJ2-1; D remains unclear. Deletions cut 0 bases from V and 6 bases from J, with 16 bases between. The CDR3 has 16 residues. Germline assignment: CDR1 SGDLS and CDR2 YYNGEE.

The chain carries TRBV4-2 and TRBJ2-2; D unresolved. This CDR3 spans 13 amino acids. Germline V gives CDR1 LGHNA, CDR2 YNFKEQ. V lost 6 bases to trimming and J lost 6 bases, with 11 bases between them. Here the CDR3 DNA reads TGTGCCAGCAGGAACGCTGAGGCCGGGGAGCTGTTTTTT. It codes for CASRNAEAGELFF.

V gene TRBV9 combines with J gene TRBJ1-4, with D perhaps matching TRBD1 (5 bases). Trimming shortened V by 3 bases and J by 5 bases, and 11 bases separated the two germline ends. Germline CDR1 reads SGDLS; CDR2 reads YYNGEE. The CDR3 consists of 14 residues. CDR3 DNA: TGTGCCAGCAGCGGAGTGGGACCAAATGAAAAACTGTTTTTT. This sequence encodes CASSGVGPNEKLFF.

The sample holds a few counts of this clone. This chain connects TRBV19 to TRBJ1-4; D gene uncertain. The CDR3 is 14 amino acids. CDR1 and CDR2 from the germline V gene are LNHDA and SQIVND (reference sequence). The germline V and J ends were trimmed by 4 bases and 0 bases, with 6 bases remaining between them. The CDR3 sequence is CASSKVATNEKLFF. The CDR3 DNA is TGTGCCAGTAGTAAAGTTGCAACTAATGAAAAACTGTTTTTT.

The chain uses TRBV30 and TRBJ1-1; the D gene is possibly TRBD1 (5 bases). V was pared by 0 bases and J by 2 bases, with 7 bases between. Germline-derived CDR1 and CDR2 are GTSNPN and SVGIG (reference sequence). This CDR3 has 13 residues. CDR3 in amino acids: CAWSVGGNTEAFF. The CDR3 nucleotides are TGTGCCTGGAGTGTCGGGGGAAACACTGAAGCTTTCTTT.

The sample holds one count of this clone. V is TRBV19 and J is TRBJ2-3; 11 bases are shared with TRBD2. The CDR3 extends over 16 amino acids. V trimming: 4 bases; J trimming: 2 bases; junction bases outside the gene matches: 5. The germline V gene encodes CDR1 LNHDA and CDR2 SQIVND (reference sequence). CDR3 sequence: CASSKTSGGYTDTQYF. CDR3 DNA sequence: TGTGCCAGTAGTAAAACTAGCGGGGGCTACACAGATACGCAGTATTTT.

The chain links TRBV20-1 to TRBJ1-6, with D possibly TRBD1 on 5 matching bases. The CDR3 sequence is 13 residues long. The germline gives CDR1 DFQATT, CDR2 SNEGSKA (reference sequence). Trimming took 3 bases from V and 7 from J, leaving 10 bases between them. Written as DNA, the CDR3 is TGCAGTGCTAGTGTGACAGCCAATTCACCCCTCCACTTT. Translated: CSASVTANSPLHF.

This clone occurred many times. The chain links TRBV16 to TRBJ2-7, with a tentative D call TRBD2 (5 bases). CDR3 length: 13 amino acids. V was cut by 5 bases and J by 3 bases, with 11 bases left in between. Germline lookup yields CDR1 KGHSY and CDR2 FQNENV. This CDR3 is CASSGKRNYEQYF. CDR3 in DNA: TGTGCCAGCAGCGGGAAGCGGAACTACGAGCAGTACTTC. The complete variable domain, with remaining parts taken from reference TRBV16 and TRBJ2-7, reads GEEVAQTPKHLVRGEGQKAKLYCAPIKGHSYVFWYQQVLKNEFKFLISFQNENVFDETGMPKERFSAKCLPNSPCSLEIQATKLEDSAVYFCASSGKRNYEQYFGPGTRLTVT.

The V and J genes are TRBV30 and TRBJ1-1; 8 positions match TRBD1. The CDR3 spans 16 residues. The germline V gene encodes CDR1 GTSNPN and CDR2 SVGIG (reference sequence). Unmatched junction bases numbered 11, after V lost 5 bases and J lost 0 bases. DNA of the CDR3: TGTGCCTGGGACCGGGACAGGCGATCTTTGAACACTGAAGCTTTCTTT. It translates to CAWDRDRRSLNTEAFF.

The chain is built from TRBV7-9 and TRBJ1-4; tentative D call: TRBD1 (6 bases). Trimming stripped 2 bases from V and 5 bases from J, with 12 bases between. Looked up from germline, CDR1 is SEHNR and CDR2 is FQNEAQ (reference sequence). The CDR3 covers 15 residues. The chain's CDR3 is CASSLMGAANEKLFF. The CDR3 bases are TGTGCCAGCAGCTTAATGGGGGCAGCGAATGAAAAACTGTTTTTT.

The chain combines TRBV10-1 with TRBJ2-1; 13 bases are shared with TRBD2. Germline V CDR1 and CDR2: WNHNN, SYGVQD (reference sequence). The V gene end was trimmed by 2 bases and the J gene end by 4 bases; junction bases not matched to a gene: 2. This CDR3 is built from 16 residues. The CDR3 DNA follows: TGCGCCAGCAGTGAGCGACTAGCGGGAGGTTACAATGAGCAGTTCTTC. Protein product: CASSERLAGGYNEQFF.